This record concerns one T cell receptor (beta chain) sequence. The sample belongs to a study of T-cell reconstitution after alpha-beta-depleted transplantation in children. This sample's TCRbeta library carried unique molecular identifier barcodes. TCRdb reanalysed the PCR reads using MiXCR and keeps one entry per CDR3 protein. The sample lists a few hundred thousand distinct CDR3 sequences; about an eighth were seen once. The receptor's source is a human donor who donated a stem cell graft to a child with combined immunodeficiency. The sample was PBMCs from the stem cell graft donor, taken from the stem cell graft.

CDR3 bases: TGTGCCAGCAGCCCTGCGTGGGGGGCTCCCCAGTACTTC. Translation: CASSPAWGAPQYF. V is TRBV12-3 or TRBV12-4 and J is TRBJ2-5; perhaps D is TRBD1 or TRBD2 (6 bases each). V lost 6 bases and J 9 bases, leaving 17 bases between the germline ends. The CDR3 consists of 13 residues.